This T cell receptor (beta chain) was profiled in a study of T cell clonality in common variable immunodeficiency. Assay: immunoSEQ multiplex PCR; the TCRdb copy retains only in-frame clones and omits some. This sample shows about 40,000 clones and no singletons; over 2% rests with the ten largest. Germline loops: CDR1 SGHVT, CDR2 SQSDAQ. The CDR3 is 19 amino acids. In its sample, this clone was seen a few times. The read finishes 3 residues shy of the CDR3 end, and the germline J gene is used to complete it. The TCR comes from a person aged 18 to 70 in good health. This chain connects TRBV7-4 to TRBJ1-2, with 9 bases that match TRBD1. Sample: peripheral blood mononuclear cells. The sequenced CDR3 bases are TGTGCCAGCAGCTTAGCGCCATATGAACGGGACAGGGCAACCTACGAC. Translating gives CASSLAPYERDRATYD. The full CDR3 protein reads CASSLAPYERDRATYDYTF.